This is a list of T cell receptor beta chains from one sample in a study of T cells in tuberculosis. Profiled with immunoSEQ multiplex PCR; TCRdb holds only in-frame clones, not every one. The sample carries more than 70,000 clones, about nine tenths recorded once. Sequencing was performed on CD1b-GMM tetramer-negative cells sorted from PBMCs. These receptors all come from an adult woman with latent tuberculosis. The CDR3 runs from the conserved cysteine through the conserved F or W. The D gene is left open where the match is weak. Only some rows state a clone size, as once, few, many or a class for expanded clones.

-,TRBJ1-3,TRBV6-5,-,TGTGCCAGCCGTTGGGGACTCAGCTCTGGAAACACCATATATTTT,CASRWGLSSGNTIYF
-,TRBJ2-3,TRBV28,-,TGTGCCAGCGCCCTCGGAGGCACAGATACGCAGTATTTT,CASALGGTDTQYF
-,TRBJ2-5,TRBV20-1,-,TGCAGTACCCTCCGGGTAGAGACCCAGTACTTC,CSTLRVETQYF
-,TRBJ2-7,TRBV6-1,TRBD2,TGTGCCAGCAGTGATTGGGGGGGAGGGACTACCTACGAGCAGTACTTC,CASSDWGGGTTYEQYF
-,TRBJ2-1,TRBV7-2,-,TGTGCCAGCAGCTTGGGCAGTATCTCCTACAATGAGCAGTTCTTC,CASSLGSISYNEQFF
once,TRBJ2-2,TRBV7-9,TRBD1,TGTGCCAGCAGCACGCAAAGGGGGCTCGTACTGTCGGCCGGGGAGCTGTTTTTT,CASSTQRGLVLSAGELFF
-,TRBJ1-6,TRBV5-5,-,TGTGCCAGCAGCTTGGAACAGGTGGATTCACCCCTCCACTTT,CASSLEQVDSPLHF
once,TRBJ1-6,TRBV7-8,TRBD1,TGTGCCAGCAGCCGCCGACCGGGACAGGGTAATTCACCCCTCCACTTT,CASSRRPGQGNSPLHF
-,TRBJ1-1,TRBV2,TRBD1,TGTGCCAGCAGTCCCGACAGGGGAAGGACTGAAGCTTTCTTT,CASSPDRGRTEAFF
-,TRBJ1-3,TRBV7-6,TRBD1,TGTGCCAGCAGCTGGGACAGGGGTAGAAACACCATATATTTT,CASSWDRGRNTIYF
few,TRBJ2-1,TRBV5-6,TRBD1,TGTGCCAGCAGCGTGACAGGGTTTTCCTACAATGAGCAGTTCTTC,CASSVTGFSYNEQFF
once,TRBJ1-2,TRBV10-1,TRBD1,TGCGCCAGCAGCTCCGGGACAGGGGCTGCTGGCTACACCTTC,CASSSGTGAAGYTF
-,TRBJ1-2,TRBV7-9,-,TGTGCCAGCAGCTCCCTCCGCGACAGGTACAACTATGGCTACACCTTC,CASSSLRDRYNYGYTF
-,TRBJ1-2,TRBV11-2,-,TGTGCCAGCAGCTCCCCGGGGGGGGGTAACTATGGCTACACCTTC,CASSSPGGGNYGYTF
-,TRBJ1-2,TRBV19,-,TGTGCCAGTAGTATTGGCCCTCAGGCAGACAACTATGGCTACACCTTC,CASSIGPQADNYGYTF
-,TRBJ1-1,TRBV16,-,TGTGCCAGCAGCCAATTCCCCAGGGGAGAAGCTTTCTTT,CASSQFPRGEAFF
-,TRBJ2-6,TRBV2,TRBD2,TGTGCCAGCAGTCACGGGACTAGCGTATTAGGGGCCAACGTCCTGACTTTC,CASSHGTSVLGANVLTF
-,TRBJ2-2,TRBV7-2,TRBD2,TGTGCCAGCAGCTTAACTAGCGGGGGGGCCACCGGGGAGCTGTTTTTT,CASSLTSGGATGELFF
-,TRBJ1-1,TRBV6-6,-,TGTGCCAGCCGAGACAGCTCCACTGAAGCTTTCTTT,CASRDSSTEAFF
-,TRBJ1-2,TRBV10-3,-,TGTGCCATCAAGCCGGCGGACCGGGGGTATGGCTACACCTTC,CAIKPADRGYGYTF
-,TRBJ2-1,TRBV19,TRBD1,TGTGCCACTCGACAGGGGCCCTCCTACAATGAGCAGTTCTTC,CATRQGPSYNEQFF
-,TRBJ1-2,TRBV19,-,TGTGCCAGTAGTATCGGACACGCTAACTATGGCTACACCTTC,CASSIGHANYGYTF
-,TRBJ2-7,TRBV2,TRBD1,TGTGCCAGCAGGGAGGGACAGGGGGCCCCCTACGAGCAGTACTTC,CASREGQGAPYEQYF
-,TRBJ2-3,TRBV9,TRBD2,TGTGCCAGCAGCTCGACTAGCGGGGGGCGGACTAGCACAGATACGCAGTATTTT,CASSSTSGGRTSTDTQYF
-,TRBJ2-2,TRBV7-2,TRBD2,TGTGCCAGCAGCTTTATGCGGGGGGGCCCCACCGGGGAGCTGTTTTTT,CASSFMRGGPTGELFF
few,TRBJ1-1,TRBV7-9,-,TGTGCCAGCAGCTTCGGGAACACTGAAGCTTTCTTT,CASSFGNTEAFF
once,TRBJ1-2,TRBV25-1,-,TGTGCCAGCAGTCTATCACAGAGTGGCTACACCTTC,CASSLSQSGYTF
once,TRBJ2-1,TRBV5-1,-,TGCGCCAGCAGCGGCGGGACCTACAATGAGCAGTTCTTC,CASSGGTYNEQFF
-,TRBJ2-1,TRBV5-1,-,TGCGCCAGCAGCGTCCCCGGGAATGAGCAGTTCTTC,CASSVPGNEQFF
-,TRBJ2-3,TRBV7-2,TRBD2,TGTGCCAGCAGCCTGAAACTAGCGGGGGCTACAGATACGCAGTATTTT,CASSLKLAGATDTQYF
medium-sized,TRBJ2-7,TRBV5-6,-,TGTGCCAGCAGCTTCATTTCCCGTGTCGGCGAGCAGTACTTC,CASSFISRVGEQYF
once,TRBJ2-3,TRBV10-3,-,TGTGCCATCTTAGCGGAACATCAGAATACGCAGTATTTT,CAILAEHQNTQYF
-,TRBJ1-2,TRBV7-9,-,TGTGCCAGCAGCTTAACAGGATCCTATGGCTACACCTTC,CASSLTGSYGYTF
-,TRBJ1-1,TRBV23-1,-,TGCGCCAGCAGTCAGGGTTCGGCAGGGGTTGAGGACACTGAAGCTTTCTTT,CASSQGSAGVEDTEAFF
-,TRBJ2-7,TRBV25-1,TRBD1,TGTGCCAGCAGTGAATATATGTGGGACAGAGAGTACGTAGCGCAGTACTTC,CASSEYMWDREYVAQYF
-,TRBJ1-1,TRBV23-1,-,TGCGCCAGCAGTAACAGCCTCAACACTGAAGCTTTCTTT,CASSNSLNTEAFF
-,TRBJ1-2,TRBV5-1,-,TGCGCCAGCAGCTTGGAGGGAGTCGACTATGGCTACACCTTC,CASSLEGVDYGYTF
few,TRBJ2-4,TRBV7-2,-,TGTGCCAGCAGCTTAGAAGGGGCACTAGCCAAAAACATTCAGTACTTC,CASSLEGALAKNIQYF
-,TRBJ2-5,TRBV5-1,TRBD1,TGCGCCAGCAGCCTGCGACAGGGGGGCCTCCAAGAGACCCAGTACTTC,CASSLRQGGLQETQYF
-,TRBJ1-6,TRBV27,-,TGTGCCAGCAGATTTGGGGGACAAGTTGGGTCACCCCTCCACTTT,CASRFGGQVGSPLHF
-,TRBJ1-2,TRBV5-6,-,TGTGCCAGCAGCTTAGGTCGCAGGGCTAACTATGGCTACACCTTC,CASSLGRRANYGYTF
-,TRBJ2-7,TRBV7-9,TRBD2,TGTGCCAGCAGCTTAGACGGGGGGGCCTACGAGCAGTACTTC,CASSLDGGAYEQYF
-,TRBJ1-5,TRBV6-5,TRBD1,TGTGCCAGCAGCCGACAGGGAAATCAGCCCCAGCATTTT,CASSRQGNQPQHF
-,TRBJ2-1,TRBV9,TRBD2,TGTGCCAGCAGCGTAGTAAGCGGGGGGGCGTATGAGCAGTTCTTC,CASSVVSGGAYEQFF
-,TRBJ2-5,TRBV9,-,TGTGCCAGCAGCCTCGGACAGTACCAAGAGACCCAGTACTTC,CASSLGQYQETQYF